Here is one TCR beta chain with its context. Mismatch with germline at one junction end may stem from a read error. RNA transcripts yielded amplified TCR beta CDR3 regions. A set of HTBI primers served as the primers for a first-round RT-PCR of the TCR CDR3. Using its own MiXCR run on the multiplex PCR reads, TCRdb lists one record per CDR3 protein. The table has under 550,000 distinct CDR3 sequences, 15% to 20% seen once. The CDR3 length is 17 residues. Germline CDR1 and CDR2: DFQATT and SNEGSKA (reference sequence). This entry is derived from a study of T cells in Graves' hyperthyroidism and ophthalmopathy.

The sequencing sample was made of blood. This TCR came from a man between 40 and 49 years old with Graves' ophthalmopathy. The chain links TRBV20-1 to TRBJ2-1, with TRBD2 matching 10 bases. CDR3 sequence: CSARPGASGRRPNEQIF. The CDR3 coding sequence is TGCAGTGCTAGACCCGGGGCTAGCGGGAGAAGGCCCAATGAGCAGATCTTC.